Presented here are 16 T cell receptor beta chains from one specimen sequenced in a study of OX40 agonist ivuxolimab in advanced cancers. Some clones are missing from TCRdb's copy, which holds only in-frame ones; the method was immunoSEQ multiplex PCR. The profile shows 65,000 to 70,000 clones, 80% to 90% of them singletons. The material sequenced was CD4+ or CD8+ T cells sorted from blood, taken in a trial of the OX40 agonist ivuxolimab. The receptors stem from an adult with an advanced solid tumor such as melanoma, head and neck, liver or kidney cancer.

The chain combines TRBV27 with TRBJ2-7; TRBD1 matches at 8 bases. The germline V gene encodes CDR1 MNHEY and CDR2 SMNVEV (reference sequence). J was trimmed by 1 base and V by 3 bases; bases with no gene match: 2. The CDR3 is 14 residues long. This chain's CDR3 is CASSLTGVSYEQYF. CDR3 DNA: TGTGCCAGCAGTTTGACAGGGGTTTCCTACGAGCAGTACTTC.

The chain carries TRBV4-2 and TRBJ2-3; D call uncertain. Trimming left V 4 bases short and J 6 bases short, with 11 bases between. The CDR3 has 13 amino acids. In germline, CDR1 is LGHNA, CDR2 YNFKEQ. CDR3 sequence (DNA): TGTGCCAGCAGCCCCGAGAGGCCTGATACGCAGTATTTT. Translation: CASSPERPDTQYF.

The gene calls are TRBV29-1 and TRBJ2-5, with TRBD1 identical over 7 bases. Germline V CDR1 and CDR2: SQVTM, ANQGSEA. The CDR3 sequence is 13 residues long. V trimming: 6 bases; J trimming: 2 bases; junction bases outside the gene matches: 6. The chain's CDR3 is CSVAPGQQETQYF. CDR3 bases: TGCAGCGTGGCGCCGGGACAGCAAGAGACCCAGTACTTC.

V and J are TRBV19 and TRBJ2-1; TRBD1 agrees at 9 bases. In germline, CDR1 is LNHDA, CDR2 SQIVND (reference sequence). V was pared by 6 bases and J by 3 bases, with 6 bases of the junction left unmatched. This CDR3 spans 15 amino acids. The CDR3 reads CASSIGQGFYNEQFF. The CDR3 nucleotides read TGTGCCAGTAGCATTGGACAGGGGTTCTACAATGAGCAGTTCTTC.

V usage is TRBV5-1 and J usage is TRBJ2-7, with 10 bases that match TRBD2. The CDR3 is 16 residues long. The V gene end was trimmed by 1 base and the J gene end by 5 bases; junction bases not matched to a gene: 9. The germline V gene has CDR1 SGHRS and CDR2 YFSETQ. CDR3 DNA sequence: TGCGCCAGCAGCTTGCCGCTAGCGGGAGAACTCAACGAGCAGTACTTC. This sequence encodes CASSLPLAGELNEQYF.

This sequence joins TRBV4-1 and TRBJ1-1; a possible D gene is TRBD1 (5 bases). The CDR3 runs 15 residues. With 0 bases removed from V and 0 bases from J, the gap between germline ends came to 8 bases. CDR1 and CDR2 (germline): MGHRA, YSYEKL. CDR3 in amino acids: CASSQDPGLNTEAFF. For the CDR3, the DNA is TGCGCCAGCAGCCAAGATCCGGGACTGAACACTGAAGCTTTCTTT.

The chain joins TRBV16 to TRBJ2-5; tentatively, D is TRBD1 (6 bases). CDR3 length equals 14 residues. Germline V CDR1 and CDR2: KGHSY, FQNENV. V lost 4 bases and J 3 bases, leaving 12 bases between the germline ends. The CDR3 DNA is TGTGCCAGCAGCCGACTTCACAGGGAAGAGACCCAGTACTTC. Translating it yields CASSRLHREETQYF.

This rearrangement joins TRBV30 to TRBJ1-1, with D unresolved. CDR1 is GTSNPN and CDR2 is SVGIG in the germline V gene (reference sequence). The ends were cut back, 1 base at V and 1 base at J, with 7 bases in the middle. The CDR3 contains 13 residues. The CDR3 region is CAWSAGGNTEAFF. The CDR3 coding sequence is TGTGCCTGGAGTGCTGGAGGGAACACTGAAGCTTTCTTT. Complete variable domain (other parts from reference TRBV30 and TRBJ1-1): SQTIHQWPATLVQPVGSPLSLECTVEGTSNPNLYWYRQAAGRGLQLLFYSVGIGQISSEVPQNLSASRPQDRQFILSSKKLLLSDSGFYLCAWSAGGNTEAFFGQGTRLTVV.

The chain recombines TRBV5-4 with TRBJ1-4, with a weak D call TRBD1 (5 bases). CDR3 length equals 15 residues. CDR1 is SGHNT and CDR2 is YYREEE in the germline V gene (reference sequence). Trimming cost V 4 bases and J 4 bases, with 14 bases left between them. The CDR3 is CASSPRGTGNEKLFF. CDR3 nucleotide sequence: TGTGCCAGCAGCCCCCGGGGCACCGGTAATGAAAAACTGTTTTTT.

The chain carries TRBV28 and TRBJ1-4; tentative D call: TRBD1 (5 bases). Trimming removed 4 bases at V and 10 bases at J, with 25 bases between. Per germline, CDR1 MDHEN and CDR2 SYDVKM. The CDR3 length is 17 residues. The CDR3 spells CASSYSTGGAFVVKLFF. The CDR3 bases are TGTGCCAGCAGTTACTCTACAGGAGGGGCTTTCGTTGTAAAACTGTTTTTT.

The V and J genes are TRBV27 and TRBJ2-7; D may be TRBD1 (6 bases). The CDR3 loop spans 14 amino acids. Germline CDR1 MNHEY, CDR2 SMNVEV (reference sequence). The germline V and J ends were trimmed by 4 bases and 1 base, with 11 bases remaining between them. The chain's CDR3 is CASSWGQGSYEQYF. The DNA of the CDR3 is TGTGCCAGCAGTTGGGGGCAGGGTTCCTACGAGCAGTACTTC.

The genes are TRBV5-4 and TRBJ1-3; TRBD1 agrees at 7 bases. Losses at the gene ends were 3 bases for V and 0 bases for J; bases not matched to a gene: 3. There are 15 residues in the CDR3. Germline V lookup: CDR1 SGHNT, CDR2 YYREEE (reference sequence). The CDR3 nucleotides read TGTGCCAGCAGCTCGGGGACAGACTCTGGAAACACCATATATTTT. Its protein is CASSSGTDSGNTIYF.

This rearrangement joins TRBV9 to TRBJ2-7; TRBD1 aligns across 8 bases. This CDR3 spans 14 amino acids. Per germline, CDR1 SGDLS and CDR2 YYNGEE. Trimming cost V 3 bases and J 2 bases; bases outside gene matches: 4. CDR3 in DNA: TGTGCCAGCAGCGCGCCGGGACAGGCCTACGAGCAGTACTTC. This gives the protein CASSAPGQAYEQYF.

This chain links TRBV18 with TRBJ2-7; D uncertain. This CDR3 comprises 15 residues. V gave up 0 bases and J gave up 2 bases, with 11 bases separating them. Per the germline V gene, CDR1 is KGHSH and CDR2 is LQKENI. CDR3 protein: CASSPPPTATYEQYF. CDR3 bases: TGTGCCAGCTCACCACCACCGACTGCGACCTACGAGCAGTACTTC. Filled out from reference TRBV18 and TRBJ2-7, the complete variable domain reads NAGVMQNPRHLVRRRGQEARLRCSPMKGHSHVYWYRQLPEEGLKFMVYLQKENIIDESGMPKERFSAEFPKEGPSILRIQQVVRGDSAAYFCASSPPPTATYEQYFGPGTRLTVT.

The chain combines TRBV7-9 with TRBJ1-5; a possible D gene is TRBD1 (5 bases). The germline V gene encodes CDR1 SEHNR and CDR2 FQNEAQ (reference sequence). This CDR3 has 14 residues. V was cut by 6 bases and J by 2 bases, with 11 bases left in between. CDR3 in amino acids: CASSYGAGNQPQHF. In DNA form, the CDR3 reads TGTGCCAGCAGTTACGGGGCCGGCAATCAGCCCCAGCATTTT.

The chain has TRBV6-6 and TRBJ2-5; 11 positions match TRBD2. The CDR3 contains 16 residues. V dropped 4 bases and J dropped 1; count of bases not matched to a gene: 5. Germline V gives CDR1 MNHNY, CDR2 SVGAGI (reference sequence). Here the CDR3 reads CASSSRTSGRQETQYF. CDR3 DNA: TGTGCCAGCAGTTCGAGGACTAGCGGGCGCCAAGAGACCCAGTACTTC.